The 10 T cell receptor beta chains reported below all come from one sample, sequenced in a study of Graves' ophthalmopathy and Graves' hyperthyroidism listed by TCRdb under 2018. Sequencing instrument: Illumina HiSeq 2000. For repertoire sequencing, the TCR beta CDR3 regions were amplified from RNA transcripts. A first-round RT-PCR used HTBI primers with the Qiagen OneStep RT-PCR kit, followed by a second-round multiplex PCR, size selection and purification. TCRdb trimmed public reads at Q25 via fastp, called clones via MiXCR and kept in-frame beta chains. Every entry covers one CDR3 protein and lists the most common genes and DNA from its rows. This sample lists 170,000 or so distinct CDR3 sequences; 30% to 45% were detected once. Roughly 6% of the sample is taken by the ten largest. Sequencing input: peripheral blood. These receptors all come from a woman aged 40-49 years with Graves' ophthalmopathy. Donor details come from another sample of the same person, matched by shared clones.

There are many counts of this clonotype. One end of the junction varies from germline; a read error may be responsible. V and J are TRBV6-5 and TRBJ1-3; D remains unclear. Germline V gene data show CDR1 as MNHEY and CDR2 as SVGAGI. The CDR3 has 12 amino acids. DNA of the CDR3: TGTGCCAGCAGACCTGGTGGAAACACCGTATATTTT. Its translation: CASRPGGNTVYF.

The sample holds many counts of this clonotype. The genes are TRBV7-2 and TRBJ2-2; D is uncertain. In germline, CDR1 is SGHTA, CDR2 FQGNSA. Trimming cost V 4 bases and J 1 base, with 4 bases left between them. The length of the CDR3 is 13 residues. CDR3 residues: CASSSLNTGELFF. DNA for the CDR3: TGTGCCAGCAGCTCTCTGAACACCGGGGAGCTGTTTTTT.

V and J are TRBV28 and TRBJ1-3, with TRBD1 as a possible D gene (5 bases). Trimming pared 1 base from V and 2 bases from J, leaving 12 bases between. The CDR3 loop spans 16 amino acids. From germline, CDR1 is MDHEN and CDR2 SYDVKM. The CDR3 reads CASSLFQGVTGNTIYF. In nucleotides, the CDR3 is TGTGCCAGCAGTTTATTCCAAGGGGTTACTGGAAACACCATATATTTT.

This clonotype was recorded many times. The chain combines TRBV7-8 with TRBJ1-5, with D tentatively TRBD1 (5 bases). CDR3 length: 15 amino acids. V was clipped by 0 bases and J by 9 bases, with 15 bases between them. Germline CDR1 reads SGHVS; CDR2 reads FQNEAQ. Here the CDR3 DNA reads TGTGCCAGCAGCTTAGCCGGGGTGGGGGAACGGCCCCAGCATTTT. It specifies CASSLAGVGERPQHF.

This clonotype was counted between two and nine times. V is TRBV20-1 and J is TRBJ2-5; 11 nucleotides align to TRBD2. Germline V gene data show CDR1 as DFQATT and CDR2 as SNEGSKA (reference sequence). V lost 0 bases, J lost 1 base, and 1 base stayed unmatched. The CDR3 is made up of 15 amino acids. CDR3 DNA: TGCAGTGCTAGAGAACTAGCGGGAGTCCAAGAGACCCAGTACTTC. It codes for CSARELAGVQETQYF.

This clonotype was recorded many times. V and J are TRBV7-8 and TRBJ1-1; D is unclear. Deletions cut 5 bases from V and 11 bases from J, with 18 bases between. This CDR3 spans 13 amino acids. In germline, CDR1 is SGHVS, CDR2 FQNEAQ. The CDR3 loop is CASSNERTPRAFF. As DNA, the CDR3 is TGTGCCAGCAGCAATGAAAGGACCCCGCGGGCTTTCTTT.

The gene calls are TRBV29-1 and TRBJ1-3; D ambiguous. The CDR3 consists of 13 residues. Germline assignment: CDR1 SQVTM and CDR2 ANQGSEA. Trimming removed 4 bases at V and 2 bases at J, with 9 bases between. The CDR3 loop reads CSVGRGTGNTIYF. In DNA, the CDR3 is TGCAGCGTTGGAAGAGGGACTGGAAACACCATATATTTT. Together with reference TRBV29-1 and TRBJ1-3, the CDR3 gives the full variable domain: SAVISQKPSRDICQRGTSLTIQCQVDSQVTMMFWYRQQPGQSLTLIATANQGSEATYESGFVIDKFPISRPNLTFSTLTVSNMSPEDSSIYLCSVGRGTGNTIYFGEGSWLTVV.

This clonotype was counted many times. The genes are TRBV19 and TRBJ1-1; no firm D call. Germline CDR1 and CDR2: LNHDA and SQIVND (reference sequence). CDR3 length equals 15 residues. V lost 7 bases to trimming and J lost 8 bases, with 23 bases between them. For the CDR3, the DNA is TGTGCCAGTACCAAACGTCTCAGTCACCATACGGAAGCTTTCTTT. It codes for CASTKRLSHHTEAFF.

The J gene is TRBJ1-1, the V gene TRBV28, with a possible D match to TRBD1 (6 bases). Trimming pared 6 bases from V and 4 bases from J, leaving 12 bases between. The germline V gene encodes CDR1 MDHEN and CDR2 SYDVKM. The CDR3 extends over 13 amino acids. In nucleotides, the CDR3 is TGTGCCAGCAGAGTTCAGACAGGCACTGAAGCTTTCTTT. This codes for CASRVQTGTEAFF.

This chain joins TRBV15 and TRBJ1-1, with 8 nucleotides matching TRBD1. Per the germline V gene, CDR1 is LNHNV and CDR2 is YYDKDF (reference sequence). The CDR3 runs to 17 residues. J lost 0 bases, V lost 3 bases, and 9 bases had no gene match. CDR3 protein: CATSRDRAYGVNTEAFF. The DNA for the CDR3 is TGTGCCACCAGCAGGGACAGGGCATATGGGGTGAACACTGAAGCTTTCTTT.